The TCR beta chain described here comes from a study of T cell repertoires in cytomegalovirus infection. Study-wide context: Both CMV infection and a matching HLA type were indicated by public TCR beta signatures. The study, taken as a whole, reports: Based on cumulative public TCR beta family frequency, carriers of CMV plus the relevant HLA were identified. CMV-specific TCR beta clonotypes restricted by HLA-C dominated the ex vivo response.

This clonotype was picked up many times. Antigen: not known. TCRdb recomputed calls from the reads with MiXCR, one row per CDR3 protein. The table shows hundreds of thousands of distinct CDR3 sequences, with about 10% occurring only once. The V end was cut by 4 bases, the J end by 0 bases, with 12 bases between. The germline CDR1 and CDR2 sequences are SGHVS and FNYEAQ. The CDR3 loop spans 15 amino acids. The sequencing input was PBMCs. The chain has TRBV7-6 and TRBJ1-2; D gene unclear. The TCR originated in a human donor in good health (CMV status not recorded). Some clones in this sample may be carry-over from other donors' samples. The CDR3, as DNA: TGTGCCAGCAGCTATTTACAGAACCCTAACTATGGCTACACCTTC. It yields the protein CASSYLQNPNYGYTF.